Listed here are 10 T cell receptor beta chains from one sample, sequenced in a study of T cell changes during pregnancy in multiple sclerosis. Profiling relied on immunoSEQ multiplex PCR, and the TCRdb table lists in-frame clones only, not all of them. Of roughly 52,000 clones listed, 85% to 90% were seen once; the top ten hold 0.5% to 0.6%. Specimen: CD4+ T cells from peripheral blood mononuclear cells, collected in the first trimester of pregnancy. Receptor source: a female donor with multiple sclerosis, enrolled in a pregnancy study.

The chain carries TRBV6-6 and TRBJ1-2; possibly TRBD1 for D (6 bases). Germline V gene sequence: CDR1 MNHNY, CDR2 SVGAGI (reference sequence). CDR3 length: 14 residues. V was pared by 2 bases and J by 6 bases, with 13 bases between. The CDR3 spells CASSYMSGDDGYTF. The DNA of the CDR3 is TGTGCCAGCAGTTACATGTCAGGGGATGATGGCTACACCTTC.

The rearrangement uses TRBV27 and TRBJ2-5, with TRBD2 matching 11 bases. V shed 6 bases and J 4 bases; nucleotides not matched to a gene: 16. The germline V gene encodes CDR1 MNHEY and CDR2 SMNVEV (reference sequence). CDR3 length equals 18 residues. CDR3 DNA: TGTGCCAGCAGGCCCTCGGGACTAGCGGTGATTCTGGGAGAGACCCAGTACTTC. Protein sequence: CASRPSGLAVILGETQYF.

The chain couples TRBV6-6 to TRBJ2-5; TRBD2 is a possible D gene (7 bases). Deletions cut 3 bases from V and 4 bases from J, with 18 bases between. CDR3 size: 16 residues. Per the germline V gene, CDR1 is MNHNY and CDR2 is SVGAGI (reference sequence). The CDR3 DNA reads as TGTGCCAGCAGTTATAGGTCCACGGGGGGCGGAGAGACCCAGTACTTC. Translation: CASSYRSTGGGETQYF.

CDR3 DNA: TGTGCCAGCAGCCCGGGACTAGCCAACTACGAGCAGTACTTC. This gives the protein CASSPGLANYEQYF. This chain links TRBV7-9 with TRBJ2-7; 9 bases align to TRBD2. Germline lookup yields CDR1 SEHNR and CDR2 FQNEAQ (reference sequence). V trimming: 5 bases; J trimming: 3 bases; junction bases outside the gene matches: 5. The CDR3 covers 14 residues.

The V gene is TRBV10-3, the J gene TRBJ2-1; D may be TRBD1 (6 bases). The germline V gene encodes CDR1 ENHRY and CDR2 SYGVKD. The CDR3 is 14 amino acids. Trimming left V 0 bases short and J 8 bases short, with 11 bases between. The CDR3 sequence is CAISESGGADEQFF. The DNA for the CDR3 is TGTGCCATCAGTGAGTCAGGGGGTGCGGATGAGCAGTTCTTC.

V gene TRBV7-3 combines with J gene TRBJ1-3; possible D gene TRBD1, 5 bases. Germline CDR1 SGHTA, CDR2 FQGTGA. The CDR3 covers 14 residues. Between the trimmed V and J ends, which lost 0 bases and 3 bases, there was a span of 6 bases. The CDR3 loop reads CASSLTGVGNTIYF. The CDR3 region has the DNA TGTGCCAGCAGCTTAACAGGGGTTGGAAACACCATATATTTT.

V is TRBV19 and J is TRBJ1-1; unclear D gene. CDR1 and CDR2 (germline): LNHDA, SQIVND (reference sequence). This CDR3 has 13 amino acids. Trimming left V 6 bases short and J 6 bases short, with 14 bases between. As DNA, the CDR3 is TGTGCCAGTAGAAAGGTTAGCGGCGCTGAAGCTTTCTTT. It specifies CASRKVSGAEAFF.

The rearrangement links TRBV19 to TRBJ2-6; D gene unclear. Between the trimmed V and J ends, which lost 4 bases and 4 bases, there was a span of 17 bases. The CDR3 runs to 17 residues. Germline V CDR1 and CDR2: LNHDA, SQIVND (reference sequence). The CDR3 sequence is CASSTWSSLRGANVLTF. DNA for the CDR3: TGTGCCAGTAGTACCTGGAGTAGCTTGAGAGGGGCCAACGTCCTGACTTTC.

This clone showed up just once. The rearrangement links TRBV5-1 to TRBJ2-1; 9 positions agree with TRBD2. CDR1 is SGHRS, CDR2 YFSETQ, per germline. CDR3 length equals 17 residues. Trimming cost V 5 bases and J 6 bases; bases outside gene matches: 15. In DNA, the CDR3 is TGCGCCAGCAGTCCACTCCCCGCGGGGGGGCCGGGCAATGAGCAGTTCTTC. It translates to CASSPLPAGGPGNEQFF.

The chain is built from TRBV28 and TRBJ2-6; TRBD1 matches 8 bases. Germline-derived CDR1 and CDR2 are MDHEN and SYDVKM. V was clipped by 6 bases and J by 0 bases; unmatched bases: 7. The CDR3 sequence is 17 residues long. The CDR3 reads CASSPTGASSGANVLTF. Here the CDR3 DNA reads TGTGCCAGCAGCCCGACAGGGGCTTCCTCTGGGGCCAACGTCCTGACTTTC.